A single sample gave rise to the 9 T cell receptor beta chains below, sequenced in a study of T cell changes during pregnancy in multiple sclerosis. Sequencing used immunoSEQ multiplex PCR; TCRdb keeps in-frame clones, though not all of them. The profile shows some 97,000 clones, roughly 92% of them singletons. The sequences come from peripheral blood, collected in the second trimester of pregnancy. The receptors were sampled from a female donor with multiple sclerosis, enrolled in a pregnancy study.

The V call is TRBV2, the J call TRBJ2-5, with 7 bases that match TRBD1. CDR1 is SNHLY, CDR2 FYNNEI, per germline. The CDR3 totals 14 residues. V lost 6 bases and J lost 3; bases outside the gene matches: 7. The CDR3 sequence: CASRVSGQEETQYF. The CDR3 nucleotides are TGTGCCAGCAGGGTCTCCGGACAGGAAGAGACCCAGTACTTC. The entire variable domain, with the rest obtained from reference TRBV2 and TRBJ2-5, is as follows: EPEVTQTPSHQVTQMGQEVILRCVPISNHLYFYWYRQILGQKVEFLVSFYNNEISEKSEIFDDQFSVERPDGSNFTLKIRSTKLEDSAMYFCASRVSGQEETQYFGPGTRLLVL.

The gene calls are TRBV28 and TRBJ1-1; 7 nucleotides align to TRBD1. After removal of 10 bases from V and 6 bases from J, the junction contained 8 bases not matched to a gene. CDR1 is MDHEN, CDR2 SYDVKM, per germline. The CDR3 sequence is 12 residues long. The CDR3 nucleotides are TGTGCCAAGACAGGGTTACACCCTGAAGCTTTCTTT. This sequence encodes CAKTGLHPEAFF.

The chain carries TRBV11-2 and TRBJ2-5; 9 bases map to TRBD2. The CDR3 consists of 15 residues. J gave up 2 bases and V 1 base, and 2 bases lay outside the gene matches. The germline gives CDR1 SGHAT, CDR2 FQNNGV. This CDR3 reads CASSLGSGGQETQYF. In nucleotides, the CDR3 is TGTGCCAGCAGCTTAGGTAGCGGGGGACAAGAGACCCAGTACTTC.

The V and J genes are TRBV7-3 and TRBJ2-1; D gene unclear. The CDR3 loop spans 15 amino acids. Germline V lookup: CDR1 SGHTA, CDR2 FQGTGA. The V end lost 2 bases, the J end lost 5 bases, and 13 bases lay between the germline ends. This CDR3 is CASSLPHSGDNEQFF. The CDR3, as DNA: TGTGCCAGCAGCTTACCACACTCTGGAGACAATGAGCAGTTCTTC. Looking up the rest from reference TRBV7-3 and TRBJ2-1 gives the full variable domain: GAGVSQTPSNKVTEKGKYVELRCDPISGHTALYWYRQSLGQGPEFLIYFQGTGAADDSGLPNDRFFAVRPEGSVSTLKIQRTERGDSAVYLCASSLPHSGDNEQFFGPGTRLTVL.

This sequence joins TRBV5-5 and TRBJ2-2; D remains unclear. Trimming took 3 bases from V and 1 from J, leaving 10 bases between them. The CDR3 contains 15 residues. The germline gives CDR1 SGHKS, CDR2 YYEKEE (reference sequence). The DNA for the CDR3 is TGTGCCAGCAGCTCCGGGTCTAGGAACACCGGGGAGCTGTTTTTT. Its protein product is CASSSGSRNTGELFF.

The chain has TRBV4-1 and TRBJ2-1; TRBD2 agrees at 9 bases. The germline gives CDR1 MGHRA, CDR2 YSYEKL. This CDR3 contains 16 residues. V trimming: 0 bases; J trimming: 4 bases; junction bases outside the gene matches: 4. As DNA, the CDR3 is TGCGCCAGCAGCCAAGAAGGGACTAGCTCATACAATGAGCAGTTCTTC. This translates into CASSQEGTSSYNEQFF.

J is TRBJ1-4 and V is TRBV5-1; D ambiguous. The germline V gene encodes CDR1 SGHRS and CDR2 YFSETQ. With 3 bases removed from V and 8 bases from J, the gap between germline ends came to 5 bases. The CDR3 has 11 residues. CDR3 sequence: CASSSSEKLFF. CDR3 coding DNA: TGCGCCAGCAGCTCGTCCGAAAAACTGTTTTTT.

In DNA, the CDR3 is TGTGCCAGCAGCACTCCGGGACAGGGGAATCAGCCCCAGCATTTT. Its translation: CASSTPGQGNQPQHF. V and J are TRBV11-3 and TRBJ1-5; 10 bases line up with TRBD1. The CDR3 consists of 15 residues. Germline trimming cut 5 bases from V and 4 bases from J; bases unmatched to any gene: 5. Germline V gene data show CDR1 as SGHNT and CDR2 as YENEEA.

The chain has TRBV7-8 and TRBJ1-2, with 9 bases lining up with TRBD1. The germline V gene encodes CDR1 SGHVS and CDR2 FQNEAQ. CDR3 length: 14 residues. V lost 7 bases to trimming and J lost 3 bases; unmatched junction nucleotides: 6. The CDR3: CASTPDRGYYGYTF. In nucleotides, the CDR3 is TGTGCCAGCACCCCAGACAGGGGGTACTATGGCTACACCTTC.